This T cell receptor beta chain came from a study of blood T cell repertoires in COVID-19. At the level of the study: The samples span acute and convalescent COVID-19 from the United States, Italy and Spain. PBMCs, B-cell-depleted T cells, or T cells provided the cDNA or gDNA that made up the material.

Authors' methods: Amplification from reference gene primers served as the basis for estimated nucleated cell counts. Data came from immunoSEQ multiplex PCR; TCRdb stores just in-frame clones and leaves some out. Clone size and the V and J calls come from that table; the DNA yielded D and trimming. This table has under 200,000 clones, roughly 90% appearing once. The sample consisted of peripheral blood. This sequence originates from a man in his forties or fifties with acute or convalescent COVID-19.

The DNA for the CDR3 is TGCAGCGGTCGGACTAGCGGGGGGCCAGCGTTCTTC. It encodes CSGRTSGGPAFF. This rearrangement joins TRBV29-1 to TRBJ2-1, with 14 bases aligning to TRBD2. The CDR3 length is 12 residues. CDR1 and CDR2 from the germline V gene are SQVTM and ANQGSEA. Germline trimming cut 7 bases from V and 15 bases from J; bases unmatched to any gene: 8.